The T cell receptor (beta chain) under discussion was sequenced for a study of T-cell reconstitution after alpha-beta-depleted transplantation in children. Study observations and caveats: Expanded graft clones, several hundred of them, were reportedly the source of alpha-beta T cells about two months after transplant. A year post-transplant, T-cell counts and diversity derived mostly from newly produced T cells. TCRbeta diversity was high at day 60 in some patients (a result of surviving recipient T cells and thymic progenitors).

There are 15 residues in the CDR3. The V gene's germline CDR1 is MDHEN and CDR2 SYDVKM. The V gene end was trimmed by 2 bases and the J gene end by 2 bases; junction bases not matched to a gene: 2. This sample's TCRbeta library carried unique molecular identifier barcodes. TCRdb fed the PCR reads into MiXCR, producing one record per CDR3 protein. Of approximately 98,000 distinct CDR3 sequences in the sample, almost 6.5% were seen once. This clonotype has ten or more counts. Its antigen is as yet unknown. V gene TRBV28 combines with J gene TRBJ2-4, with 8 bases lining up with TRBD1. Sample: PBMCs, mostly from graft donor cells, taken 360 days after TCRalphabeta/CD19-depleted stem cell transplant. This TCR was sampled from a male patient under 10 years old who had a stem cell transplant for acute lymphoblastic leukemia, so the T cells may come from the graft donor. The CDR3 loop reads CASSLGQGTKNIQYF. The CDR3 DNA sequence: TGTGCCAGCAGTTTAGGACAGGGAACCAAAAACATTCAGTACTTC.